These 20 T cell receptor beta chains were all obtained from the same sample, sequenced in a study of neoadjuvant anti-PD-1 for oral cavity cancer. Assay: immunoSEQ multiplex PCR; the TCRdb copy retains only in-frame clones and omits some. The data hold about 14,000 clones, with roughly 73% observed a single time. Sequenced material: PBMCs, taken before nivolumab (anti-PD-1) treatment. Receptors originate from a person between 40 and 85 years old with oral cavity squamous cell carcinoma.

J is TRBJ2-1 and V is TRBV15; D is perhaps TRBD1 (5 bases). Germline V CDR1 and CDR2: LNHNV, YYDKDF (reference sequence). The CDR3 consists of 14 residues. Trimming took off 1 base at V and 9 bases at J, with 13 bases between the two ends. The CDR3 DNA reads TGTGCCACCAGCAGAGTAGGGGTCAACGGTGAGCAGTTCTTC. Amino acid sequence: CATSRVGVNGEQFF.

This chain connects TRBV25-1 to TRBJ2-2, with 10 bases fitting TRBD1. The CDR3 has 15 amino acids. Germline V gene sequence: CDR1 MGHDK, CDR2 SYGVNS. J gave up 3 bases and V 2 bases, and 0 bases lay outside the gene matches. CDR3 loop: CASSEGTGDTGELFF. CDR3 DNA: TGTGCCAGCAGTGAAGGGACAGGGGACACCGGGGAGCTGTTTTTT.

The chain is built from TRBV5-1 and TRBJ2-5; TRBD1 might be the D (6 bases). From germline, CDR1 is SGHRS and CDR2 YFSETQ. Trimming took 0 bases from V and 5 from J, leaving 17 bases between them. CDR3 length equals 16 residues. The CDR3 here is CASSLAVQGRHETQYF. CDR3 bases: TGCGCCAGCAGCTTGGCGGTACAGGGCAGGCACGAGACCCAGTACTTC. Supplemented by reference TRBV5-1 and TRBJ2-5, the full variable domain reads KAGVTQTPRYLIKTRGQQVTLSCSPISGHRSVSWYQQTPGQGLQFLFEYFSETQRNKGNFPGRFSGRQFSNSRSEMNVSTLELGDSALYLCASSLAVQGRHETQYFGPGTRLLVL.

This clone has a handful of counts. The gene calls are TRBV10-3 and TRBJ1-4; 9 bases align to TRBD1. V lost 5 bases, J lost 10 bases, and 11 bases stayed unmatched. CDR1 and CDR2 (germline): ENHRY, SYGVKD. The CDR3 runs to 15 residues. In nucleotides, the CDR3 is TGTGCCATCAGTCCGGAGGGACAGGGACTGGGAAAACTGTTTTTT. Translation: CAISPEGQGLGKLFF.

The table lists this clone with a count of one. This chain joins TRBV4-1 and TRBJ2-3; 8 bases line up with TRBD2. Germline V CDR1 and CDR2: MGHRA, YSYEKL. J was trimmed by 0 bases and V by 10 bases; bases with no gene match: 6. CDR3 length equals 14 residues. The CDR3 region is CATRSGSSTDTQYF. CDR3 nucleotides: TGCGCCACCAGGAGCGGGAGTAGCACAGATACGCAGTATTTT.

The chain carries TRBV5-6 and TRBJ2-1, with D unclear. The germline V and J ends were trimmed by 1 base and 6 bases, with 8 bases remaining between them. Germline lookup yields CDR1 SGHDT and CDR2 YYEEEE. The CDR3 has 13 residues. In DNA, the CDR3 is TGTGCCAGCAGCTTGTTTCTAGTCAATGAGCAGTTCTTC. Encoded protein: CASSLFLVNEQFF.

The table lists this clone with a count of one. The rearrangement uses TRBV15 and TRBJ2-7; TRBD1 might be the D (6 bases). Germline V gene lookup returns CDR1 LNHNV and CDR2 YYDKDF (reference sequence). CDR3 length equals 16 residues. Between the trimmed V and J ends, which lost 1 base and 0 bases, there was a span of 13 bases. The CDR3 DNA follows: TGTGCCACCAGCAGAGGGGGGCTTCGGAACTCCTACGAGCAGTACTTC. Encoded protein: CATSRGGLRNSYEQYF.

The CDR3 region has the DNA TGTGCCAGCAGCGGTTACGGGCAAGCTTTCTTT. Amino acid sequence: CASSGYGQAFF. The V and J genes are TRBV5-4 and TRBJ1-1; D remains unclear. This CDR3 has 11 amino acids. Germline V gives CDR1 SGHNT, CDR2 YYREEE (reference sequence). The ends were cut back, 4 bases at V and 9 bases at J, with 10 bases in the middle.

This clone has a handful of counts. The chain couples TRBV6-5 to TRBJ1-2, with TRBD1 as a possible D gene (5 bases). The CDR3 is 13 amino acids. Trimming removed 6 bases from V and 2 bases from J, with 10 bases in between. CDR1 is MNHEY, CDR2 SVGAGI, per germline. In DNA form, the CDR3 reads TGTGCCAGCAGGCCCGCAGGGAACTATGGCTACACCTTC. Translated: CASRPAGNYGYTF.

This rearrangement joins TRBV7-9 to TRBJ2-7; D is undetermined. Per the germline V gene, CDR1 is SEHNR and CDR2 is FQNEAQ (reference sequence). The CDR3 loop spans 11 amino acids. V was pared by 3 bases and J by 4 bases, with 4 bases between. The CDR3: CASSLSYEQYF. CDR3 DNA: TGTGCCAGCAGCTTGTCGTACGAGCAGTACTTC. Drawing the rest from reference TRBV7-9 and TRBJ2-7, the complete variable domain is DTGVSQNPRHKITKRGQNVTFRCDPISEHNRLYWYRQTLGQGPEFLTYFQNEAQLEKSRLLSDRFSAERPKGSFSTLEIQRTEQGDSAMYLCASSLSYEQYFGPGTRLTVT.

The chain recombines TRBV7-9 with TRBJ2-2; tentative D call: TRBD1 (5 bases). V lost 5 bases to trimming and J lost 6 bases, with 13 bases between them. The germline gives CDR1 SEHNR, CDR2 FQNEAQ (reference sequence). The CDR3 spans 14 residues. The CDR3 bases are TGTGCCAGCAGCCCAGGGTTGCAAGCCGGGGAGCTGTTTTTT. Amino acid sequence: CASSPGLQAGELFF.

V is TRBV19 and J is TRBJ2-4; D possibly corresponds to TRBD2 (6 bases). V dropped 7 bases and J dropped 6 bases, with 19 bases sitting between them. Germline assignment: CDR1 LNHDA and CDR2 SQIVND (reference sequence). The CDR3 totals 15 residues. In DNA form, the CDR3 reads TGTGCCAGTAACGCGGGAACCTTAGGACTAAACATTCAGTACTTC. Translated: CASNAGTLGLNIQYF.

Points on this clone: Germline and junction disagree at one end, which may indicate a read error. The chain recombines TRBV19 with TRBJ2-7; TRBD2 agrees at 12 bases. Per the germline V gene, CDR1 is LNHDA and CDR2 is SQIVND (reference sequence). The CDR3 has 12 amino acids. CDR3 region: CASKPTSGGTSF. CDR3 coding DNA: TGTGCCAGTAAGCCCACTAGCGGGGGGACCAGCTTC. Variable domain in full (rest from reference TRBV19 and TRBJ2-7): DGGITQSPKYLFRKEGQNVTLSCEQNLNHDAMYWYRQDPGQGLRLIYYSQIVNDFQKGDIAEGYSVSREKKESFPLTVTSAQKNPTAFYLCASKPTSGGTSFGPGTRLTVT.

The chain joins TRBV5-1 to TRBJ2-5; 7 positions match TRBD1. Germline V gene lookup returns CDR1 SGHRS and CDR2 YFSETQ. The CDR3 runs to 13 residues. CDR3 region: CASHEGGGETQYF. In DNA form, the CDR3 reads TGCGCATCCCACGAAGGGGGCGGTGAGACCCAGTACTTC.

The CDR3, as DNA: TGTGCCAGCAACCTAGCGGGAATACAAGAGACCCAGTACTTC. It codes for CASNLAGIQETQYF. The chain is built from TRBV6-1 and TRBJ2-5; the match to TRBD2 covers 9 bases. Unmatched junction bases numbered 5, after V lost 7 bases and J lost 2 bases. The CDR3 is made up of 14 amino acids. CDR1 and CDR2 from the germline V gene are MNHNS and SASEGT.

V and J are TRBV5-1 and TRBJ2-4, with D possibly TRBD1 on 6 matching bases. CDR1 and CDR2 from the germline V gene are SGHRS and YFSETQ. This CDR3 contains 16 residues. V was cut by 2 bases and J by 2 bases, with 14 bases left in between. This CDR3 is CASSFASDRTKNIQYF. The DNA for the CDR3 is TGCGCCAGCAGCTTTGCCTCCGACAGGACCAAAAACATTCAGTACTTC.

The chain has TRBV5-5 and TRBJ2-7; D unresolved. The CDR3 is made up of 13 amino acids. V lost 0 bases, J lost 3 bases, and 7 bases lay in between. Germline V gene sequence: CDR1 SGHKS, CDR2 YYEKEE (reference sequence). CDR3 region: CASSLGSVYEQYF. For the CDR3, the DNA is TGTGCCAGCAGCTTGGGTTCTGTCTACGAGCAGTACTTC.

This chain connects TRBV6-1 to TRBJ2-2; the D is unclear. The CDR3 has 15 amino acids. CDR1 is MNHNS and CDR2 is SASEGT in the germline V gene. Trimming took off 1 base at V and 6 bases at J, with 12 bases between the two ends. CDR3 amino acids: CASSEDWAGAGELFF. Written as DNA, the CDR3 is TGTGCCAGCAGTGAAGACTGGGCTGGAGCCGGGGAGCTGTTTTTT.

V and J are TRBV12-5 and TRBJ1-4, with 7 bases fitting TRBD1. J lost 7 bases, V lost 5 bases, and 4 bases had no gene match. Germline CDR1 LGHNT, CDR2 FRNRAP. CDR3 length: 13 residues. As DNA, the CDR3 is TGTGCTAGTGGTCCACAGGGGATTGAAAAACTGTTTTTT. This translates into CASGPQGIEKLFF.

This sequence joins TRBV9 and TRBJ1-6; D is perhaps TRBD1 (5 bases). Trimming took off 0 bases at V and 7 bases at J, with 11 bases between the two ends. This CDR3 is built from 15 residues. Germline CDR1 reads SGDLS; CDR2 reads YYNGEE. CDR3 protein: CASSVGGAENSPLHF. The CDR3 DNA is TGTGCCAGCAGCGTAGGAGGGGCGGAGAATTCACCCCTCCACTTT.